This T cell receptor (beta chain) is drawn from a study of cytomegalovirus exposure and HLA in healthy donors. The PCR employed 60 Vbeta primers together with 13 Jbeta primers. Assay: immunoSEQ multiplex PCR; the TCRdb copy retains only in-frame clones and omits some. The repertoire holds about 140,000 clones, roughly 70% seen once, with under 11% in the top ten. The V gene lost 4 bases and the J gene lost 3 bases, with 13 bases spanning the gap. The CDR3 covers 14 residues. The germline V gene has CDR1 SGHRS and CDR2 YFSETQ. The V and J genes are TRBV5-1 and TRBJ2-5; no clear D. The sample consisted of PBMCs. This TCR was sampled from a man aged 25 to 40 in good health and CMV-seropositive. The CDR3 nucleotides are TGCGCCAGCAGCCGGGTCTCAAACAAAGAGACCCAGTACTTC. Translating gives CASSRVSNKETQYF.